This T cell receptor (beta chain) was found in a study of T cell clones after liver transplantation. J lost 2 bases, V lost 3 bases, and 1 base had no gene match. In germline, CDR1 is MDHEN, CDR2 SYDVKM. There are 13 residues in the CDR3. Some clones are missing from TCRdb's copy, which holds only in-frame ones; the method was immunoSEQ multiplex PCR. The sample records some 20,000 clones, 80% to 90% being singletons. CD3+CD4+ and CD3+CD8+ cells were FACS-sorted from thawed unstimulated PBMCs. The TCR comes from a human donor who received a liver transplant. The source material was CD8+ T cells from blood, sampled before liver transplant. J is TRBJ2-7 and V is TRBV28; 7 nucleotides agree with TRBD2. CDR3 sequence (DNA): TGTGCCAGCAGTTTCGGACTAGCCTACGAGCAGTACTTC. Encoded protein: CASSFGLAYEQYF.